This T cell receptor beta chain stems from a study of neurological immune-mediated disorders. This clonotype was recorded at least ten times. Its antigen remains unidentified. Time point noted: technical triplicate 2. Unsorted libraries were generated from 2 million PBMCs. These cells had been stored in RNAlater at -80 C. 5'RACE generated cDNA with 10-nucleotide random UMIs. Every sequencing run gave over 190 million TCR-beta sequences, taken from 15-18 subjects. TCRdb re-analysed the 5' RACE reads in MiXCR, keeping a single row per CDR3 protein. The sample holds about 59,000 distinct CDR3 sequences, approximately 25% seen once. Study observations and caveats: The study found the most TCR clonal expansion in HTLV-1-associated myelopathy and the least in multiple sclerosis, below healthy controls.

The clonotype was recovered from a man between 60 and 70 years old with HTLV-1-associated myelopathy (HAM/TSP). The specimen sequenced was PBMCs.

The CDR3 coding sequence is TGTGCCAGCAGCTTGGAGAGGGGACTAGCGGTTAATGAGCAGTTCTTC. It translates to CASSLERGLAVNEQFF. V and J are TRBV5-6 and TRBJ2-1, with TRBD2 matching 11 bases. The CDR3 runs 16 residues. Unmatched junction bases numbered 6, after V lost 0 bases and J lost 7 bases. Germline V lookup: CDR1 SGHDT, CDR2 YYEEEE.